Each of the 30 T cell receptor beta chains below was sequenced from the same sample in a study of shared clonotypes between healthy human individuals. Data came from immunoSEQ multiplex PCR; TCRdb stores just in-frame clones and leaves some out. The sample has hundreds of thousands of clones, 90% to 97% seen once; the top ten hold 0.05% to 0.07%. Sequenced input: naive CD4+ T cells sorted from blood. Subset of the sample: CD45RA+ positively selected. All receptors come from a woman in her 30s in good health.

The rearrangement joins TRBV4-1 to TRBJ1-4; a weak D match, TRBD1 (5 bases). Germline loops: CDR1 MGHRA, CDR2 YSYEKL. The CDR3 consists of 14 residues. V shed 6 bases and J shed 4 bases, with 12 bases lying between them. The CDR3 is CASSLGLINEKLFF. CDR3 sequence (DNA): TGCGCCAGCAGTCTGGGACTGATTAATGAAAAACTGTTTTTT.

The chain carries TRBV9 and TRBJ2-1; 12 nucleotides match TRBD2. The V gene end was trimmed by 4 bases and the J gene end by 6 bases; junction bases not matched to a gene: 5. Looked up from germline, CDR1 is SGDLS and CDR2 is YYNGEE. This CDR3 contains 15 residues. The CDR3 region has the DNA TGTGCCAGCAGCAAAAGGACTAGCGGGATCAATGAGCAGTTCTTC. Amino acid sequence: CASSKRTSGINEQFF.

The J gene is TRBJ1-1, the V gene TRBV2; TRBD1 aligns across 9 bases. The CDR3 covers 16 residues. V shed 4 bases and J 6 bases; nucleotides not matched to a gene: 12. Looked up from germline, CDR1 is SNHLY and CDR2 is FYNNEI. DNA of the CDR3: TGTGCCAGCAGTGGGGGACAGGGTGGGAGAGGGGCTGAAGCTTTCTTT. It yields the protein CASSGGQGGRGAEAFF.

The gene calls are TRBV28 and TRBJ1-1; D is possibly TRBD1 (5 bases). CDR1 MDHEN and CDR2 SYDVKM come from the germline V gene. Trimming took off 6 bases at V and 1 base at J, with 21 bases between the two ends. CDR3 length equals 17 residues. CDR3 sequence: CASSPPWAGRRNTEAFF. The CDR3 region has the DNA TGTGCCAGCAGCCCGCCTTGGGCGGGGCGAAGGAACACTGAAGCTTTCTTT.

CDR3 region: CASSFAGGDYEQYF. Here the CDR3 DNA reads TGTGCCAGCAGCTTCGCGGGAGGGGACTACGAGCAGTACTTC. The J gene is TRBJ2-7, the V gene TRBV7-2; 9 bases are shared with TRBD2. CDR1 and CDR2 (germline): SGHTA, FQGNSA. This CDR3 has 14 amino acids. With V trimmed by 3 bases and J by 3 bases, 3 bases remained unmatched.

This chain uses TRBV11-3 with TRBJ1-1, with unresolved D. CDR3 length: 13 residues. Trimming took 1 base from V and 0 from J, leaving 3 bases between them. The germline CDR1 and CDR2 sequences are SGHNT and YENEEA. The CDR3 DNA is TGTGCCAGCAGCTTAGGAATGAACACTGAAGCTTTCTTT. It specifies CASSLGMNTEAFF.

The V and J genes are TRBV28 and TRBJ2-6, with a possible D match to TRBD1 (6 bases). The V gene's germline CDR1 is MDHEN and CDR2 SYDVKM. CDR3 length: 19 amino acids. V shed 2 bases and J shed 4 bases, with 21 bases lying between them. CDR3 in DNA: TGTGCCAGCAGTTTAGAATCCGCGCAGGGGATGTCGGGGGCCAACGTCCTGACTTTC. Its protein product is CASSLESAQGMSGANVLTF.

The gene calls are TRBV7-7 and TRBJ2-5; weak D call: TRBD1 (5 bases). The CDR3 sequence is 16 residues long. Trimming took 5 bases from V and 1 from J, leaving 17 bases between them. CDR1 is SSHAT, CDR2 FNYEAQ, per germline (reference sequence). This chain's CDR3 is CASSRRAGRIQETQYF. The CDR3 coding sequence is TGTGCCAGCAGCCGCCGGGCAGGGCGAATCCAAGAGACCCAGTACTTC.

The chain has TRBV29-1 and TRBJ2-7; D possibly uses TRBD1 or TRBD2 (5 bases each). The ends were cut back, 5 bases at V and 2 bases at J, with 13 bases in the middle. The CDR3 loop spans 13 amino acids. Germline V lookup: CDR1 SQVTM, CDR2 ANQGSEA. CDR3 DNA sequence: TGCAGCGTTCCCGGGACGGGAACCTACGAGCAGTACTTC. Translation gives CSVPGTGTYEQYF.

V usage is TRBV6-5 and J usage is TRBJ2-7; a weak D match, TRBD1 (6 bases). This CDR3 contains 12 residues. Trimming left V 4 bases short and J 3 bases short, with 7 bases between. Per the germline V gene, CDR1 is MNHEY and CDR2 is SVGAGI. The CDR3 sequence is CASSLDSYEQYF. The CDR3 DNA follows: TGTGCCAGCAGTTTGGACAGCTACGAGCAGTACTTC.

The rearrangement links TRBV4-1 to TRBJ2-1, with D maybe TRBD1 (5 bases). CDR1 and CDR2 (germline): MGHRA, YSYEKL. V lost 1 base and J lost 3, with 7 bases in between. This CDR3 is 14 amino acids long. CDR3 in amino acids: CASSQVGHYNEQFF. In DNA, the CDR3 is TGCGCCAGCAGCCAAGTCGGACACTACAATGAGCAGTTCTTC.

J is TRBJ1-6 and V is TRBV28; maybe TRBD1 (5 bases). This CDR3 has 15 amino acids. Germline-derived CDR1 and CDR2 are MDHEN and SYDVKM. V was clipped by 6 bases and J by 10 bases, with 19 bases between them. This CDR3 is CASSPGQGRGSPLHF. CDR3 in DNA: TGTGCCAGCAGCCCCGGTCAGGGCCGGGGGTCACCCCTCCACTTT.

The V call is TRBV11-1, the J call TRBJ2-7; 7 bases line up with TRBD1. The CDR3 totals 13 residues. CDR1 and CDR2 from the germline V gene are SGHAT and FQDESV (reference sequence). V trimming: 5 bases; J trimming: 5 bases; junction bases outside the gene matches: 6. The CDR3 sequence is CASSLGQEHEQYF. The CDR3 bases are TGTGCCAGCAGCCTCGGACAGGAACACGAGCAGTACTTC.

This chain joins TRBV11-2 and TRBJ1-2; the D gene is possibly TRBD1 (5 bases). Germline V gene data show CDR1 as SGHAT and CDR2 as FQNNGV. V was cut by 0 bases and J by 6 bases, with 5 bases left in between. The CDR3 is 12 amino acids. CDR3 coding DNA: TGTGCCAGCAGCTTAGAGGGGCATGGCTACACCTTC. Protein: CASSLEGHGYTF.

The chain uses TRBV2 and TRBJ2-7, with a possible D match to TRBD2 (6 bases). The germline V gene has CDR1 SNHLY and CDR2 FYNNEI. The CDR3 extends over 14 amino acids. Trimming stripped 5 bases from V and 6 bases from J, with 17 bases between. The CDR3 sequence is CASSPLTSLGEQYF. The DNA of the CDR3 is TGTGCCAGCAGTCCGCTGACTAGTCTGGGCGAGCAGTACTTC.

The CDR3 is CASSEGVNTEAFF. The CDR3, as DNA: TGTGCCAGCAGCGAAGGGGTAAACACTGAAGCTTTCTTT. The genes are TRBV11-2 and TRBJ1-1; tentative D call: TRBD1 (5 bases). V dropped 5 bases and J dropped 2 bases, with 9 bases sitting between them. This CDR3 contains 13 residues. In germline, CDR1 is SGHAT, CDR2 FQNNGV.

The J gene is TRBJ1-4, the V gene TRBV27; tentative D call: TRBD1 (5 bases). Trimming stripped 7 bases from V and 7 bases from J, with 16 bases between. CDR1 is MNHEY, CDR2 SMNVEV, per germline (reference sequence). This CDR3 is 14 amino acids long. This chain's CDR3 is CASTEHQGTEKLFF. In DNA form, the CDR3 reads TGTGCCAGCACCGAGCATCAGGGTACTGAAAAACTGTTTTTT.

V is TRBV2 and J is TRBJ2-1; TRBD1 matches at 7 bases. This CDR3 contains 17 residues. The trim removed 3 bases at V and 3 bases at J, leaving 11 bases unmatched. CDR1 and CDR2 from the germline V gene are SNHLY and FYNNEI. The CDR3: CASSDILSRQGYNEQFF. The DNA for the CDR3 is TGTGCCAGCAGTGACATTTTATCGCGACAGGGCTACAATGAGCAGTTCTTC.

The chain is built from TRBV7-9 and TRBJ2-7; 9 bases map to TRBD2. The V and J ends lost 5 bases and 0 bases, in that order; junction bases with no gene match: 2. The germline V gene encodes CDR1 SEHNR and CDR2 FQNEAQ (reference sequence). This CDR3 is 14 amino acids long. CDR3 amino acids: CASSTSGLSYEQYF. CDR3 in DNA: TGTGCCAGCAGCACTAGCGGGCTCTCCTACGAGCAGTACTTC.

The gene calls are TRBV7-9 and TRBJ2-1; 12 nucleotides align to TRBD2. The junction had 10 bases not matched to a gene; V was cut back by 3 bases and J by 7 bases. Germline CDR1 reads SEHNR; CDR2 reads FQNEAQ (reference sequence). This CDR3 comprises 17 residues. This chain's CDR3 is CASSFGLAGGPSNEQFF. CDR3 sequence (DNA): TGTGCCAGCAGCTTTGGGCTAGCGGGAGGGCCTTCGAATGAGCAGTTCTTC.

This clone has just one count. Additional DNA sequences in this sample encode the identical CDR3. J is TRBJ2-7 and V is TRBV18, with 12 positions matching TRBD2. The J segment lost 4 bases and the V segment lost 6 bases, leaving 4 bases of the junction unmatched. Germline CDR1 and CDR2: KGHSH and LQKENI. The CDR3 has 14 amino acids. CDR3 sequence reads: CASSLAGGPYEQYF. CDR3 nucleotide sequence: TGTGCCAGCTCGCTAGCGGGAGGGCCGTACGAGCAGTACTTC.

The chain employs TRBV7-8 and TRBJ2-7; 8 bases match TRBD2. The CDR3 totals 13 residues. Per germline, CDR1 SGHVS and CDR2 FQNEAQ. J was trimmed by 6 bases and V by 3 bases; bases with no gene match: 4. The CDR3 reads CASSLSGGSEQYF. DNA for the CDR3: TGTGCCAGCAGCTTGTCGGGAGGGTCCGAGCAGTACTTC.

The V gene is TRBV27, the J gene TRBJ2-7; D is unresolved. Trimming took 5 bases from V and 6 from J, leaving 20 bases between them. CDR3 length: 15 amino acids. CDR1 is MNHEY, CDR2 SMNVEV, per germline (reference sequence). The CDR3 DNA reads as TGTGCCAGCAGTCCCCTTAGGGTGGAGAGTGGCGAGCAGTACTTC. Residues: CASSPLRVESGEQYF.

The rearrangement joins TRBV7-9 to TRBJ1-2, with D unclear. This CDR3 region has 13 residues. The germline V gene encodes CDR1 SEHNR and CDR2 FQNEAQ (reference sequence). The germline V and J ends were trimmed by 5 bases and 2 bases, with 9 bases remaining between them. CDR3 region: CASSRGPNYGYTF. Here the CDR3 DNA reads TGTGCCAGCAGCCGAGGACCCAACTATGGCTACACCTTC.

The chain links TRBV5-1 to TRBJ2-7; D might be TRBD1 (5 bases). The CDR3 is 15 residues long. Germline CDR1 reads SGHRS; CDR2 reads YFSETQ. The germline V and J ends were trimmed by 4 bases and 4 bases, with 18 bases remaining between them. The CDR3 DNA reads as TGCGCCAGCAGCCCCCTGGGCAGGGTGACTTACGAGCAGTACTTC. Its protein is CASSPLGRVTYEQYF.

V gene TRBV29-1 combines with J gene TRBJ1-5; D gene uncertain. This CDR3 comprises 13 residues. CDR1 and CDR2 (germline): SQVTM, ANQGSEA. V lost 2 bases and J lost 3, with 8 bases in between. This CDR3 is CSVELQDNQPQHF. The CDR3 nucleotides read TGCAGCGTTGAACTCCAGGACAATCAGCCCCAGCATTTT.

The genes are TRBV7-8 and TRBJ2-1; no reliable D call. V lost 3 bases and J lost 7, with 19 bases in between. The CDR3 has 16 amino acids. CDR1 and CDR2 from the germline V gene are SGHVS and FQNEAQ. CDR3 bases: TGTGCCAGCAGCTTGGTTGACCTCCACTACCGGAATGAGCAGTTCTTC. Its translation is CASSLVDLHYRNEQFF.

The rearrangement uses TRBV18 and TRBJ2-7; 9 bases line up with TRBD2. This CDR3 is 15 amino acids long. From germline, CDR1 is KGHSH and CDR2 LQKENI. With V trimmed by 3 bases and J by 7 bases, 10 bases remained unmatched. The chain's CDR3 is CASSPGASGTGEQYF. The CDR3 nucleotides read TGTGCCAGCTCACCTGGAGCTAGCGGGACGGGGGAGCAGTACTTC.

The DNA for the CDR3 is TGTGCCAGCATCCCCGCGGCCCGGTCAGGGGATAACTATGGCTACACCTTC. As protein: CASIPAARSGDNYGYTF. V usage is TRBV28 and J usage is TRBJ1-2, with D possibly matching TRBD1 (6 bases). The V gene's germline CDR1 is MDHEN and CDR2 SYDVKM. The CDR3 is 17 amino acids. V lost 7 bases and J 1 base, leaving 22 bases between the germline ends.

To note about this clone: The identical CDR3 is also encoded by other nucleotide sequences in the sample. The rearrangement uses TRBV7-9 and TRBJ1-4, with D unresolved. The CDR3 is 13 amino acids. Deletions cut 5 bases from V and 0 bases from J, with 4 bases between. The germline V gene has CDR1 SEHNR and CDR2 FQNEAQ (reference sequence). CDR3: CASSLATNEKLFF. CDR3 DNA: TGTGCCAGCAGCCTTGCAACTAATGAAAAACTGTTTTTT.